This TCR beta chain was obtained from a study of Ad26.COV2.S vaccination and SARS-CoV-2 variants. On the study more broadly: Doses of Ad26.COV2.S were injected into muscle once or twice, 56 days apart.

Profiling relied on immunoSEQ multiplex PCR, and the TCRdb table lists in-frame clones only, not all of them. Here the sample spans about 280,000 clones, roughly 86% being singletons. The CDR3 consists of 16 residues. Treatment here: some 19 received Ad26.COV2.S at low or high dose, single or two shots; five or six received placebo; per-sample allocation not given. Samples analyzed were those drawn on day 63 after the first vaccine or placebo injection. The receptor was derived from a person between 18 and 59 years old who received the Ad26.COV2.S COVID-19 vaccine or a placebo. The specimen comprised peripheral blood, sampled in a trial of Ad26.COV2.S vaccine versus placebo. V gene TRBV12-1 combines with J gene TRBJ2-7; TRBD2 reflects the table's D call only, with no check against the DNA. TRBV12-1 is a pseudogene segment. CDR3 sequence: CASSYGLAGDTYEQYF. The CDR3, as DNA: TGTGCCAGCAGCTATGGACTAGCGGGAGATACTTACGAGCAGTACTTC.